Presented here are 5 T cell receptor beta chains from one specimen sequenced in a study of blood T cell repertoires in COVID-19. Clones were read by immunoSEQ multiplex PCR, and TCRdb kept only the in-frame ones, dropping some. The sample shows 230,000 or so clones, more than 70% of them seen only once. Specimen: peripheral blood. These receptors all stem from a man between 35 and 55 years old with active or convalescent COVID-19.

The CDR3 DNA sequence: TGTGCCAGCAGCCAAGATCAACTAGCGGGGCGCACAGATACGCAGTATTTT. Protein sequence: CASSQDQLAGRTDTQYF. This chain connects TRBV4-2 to TRBJ2-3; 10 bases fit TRBD2. The junction had 4 bases not matched to a gene; V was cut back by 0 bases and J by 1 base. Germline CDR1 is LGHNA and CDR2 is YNFKEQ. CDR3 size: 17 residues.

The chain has TRBV5-1 and TRBJ1-5; D is ambiguous. The CDR3 spans 14 residues. V was pared by 5 bases and J by 5 bases, with 14 bases between. The germline V gene has CDR1 SGHRS and CDR2 YFSETQ. CDR3 nucleotides: TGCGCCAGCAGTTCCGGACTGGCCCATCAGCCCCAGCATTTT. It encodes CASSSGLAHQPQHF.

The table lists this clone with a few counts. The chain recombines TRBV30 with TRBJ1-4; maybe TRBD1 (6 bases). The CDR3 is made up of 15 amino acids. The germline V and J ends were trimmed by 4 bases and 7 bases, with 19 bases remaining between them. The germline V gene encodes CDR1 GTSNPN and CDR2 SVGIG (reference sequence). The CDR3 nucleotides are TGTGCCTGGACCCCGTCTGGACAGAGGAGTGAAAAACTGTTTTTT. It specifies CAWTPSGQRSEKLFF.

V usage is TRBV7-2 and J usage is TRBJ1-6; 9 bases are shared with TRBD1. The trim removed 5 bases at V and 7 bases at J, leaving 9 bases unmatched. The CDR3 consists of 16 residues. Per germline, CDR1 SGHTA and CDR2 FQGNSA. The DNA of the CDR3 is TGTGCCAGCAGCCCCGGGGGACAGGGAAGAAATTCACCCCTCCACTTT. The encoded protein is CASSPGGQGRNSPLHF. The full variable domain, completed using reference TRBV7-2 and TRBJ1-6, is GAGVSQSPSNKVTEKGKDVELRCDPISGHTALYWYRQSLGQGLEFLIYFQGNSAPDKSGLPSDRFSAERTGGSVSTLTIQRTQQEDSAVYLCASSPGGQGRNSPLHFGNGTRLTVT.

The V gene is TRBV7-9, the J gene TRBJ1-1, with a weak D call TRBD1 (5 bases). V gave up 5 bases and J gave up 7 bases, with 17 bases separating them. Germline-derived CDR1 and CDR2 are SEHNR and FQNEAQ (reference sequence). The CDR3 runs to 14 residues. The CDR3 DNA reads as TGTGCCAGCAGCATAACCTCGGCGGGACTTGAAGCTTTCTTT. Translated: CASSITSAGLEAFF.